The entry that follows covers one T cell receptor (beta chain) sequence. In the original workflow: It was from reference gene primer amplification that nucleated cell counts were estimated. Sequencing was performed with immunoSEQ multiplex PCR; in TCRdb, only in-frame clones are kept and a portion is missing. V and J calls and clone size are copied from that table; D and trimming were computed from the DNA. The table shows under 95,000 clones, with roughly 85% occurring only once. This record belongs to a study of blood T cell repertoires in COVID-19. Study information: From the United States, Italy and Spain came samples of acute and convalescent COVID-19. The analysed material was cDNA or gDNA that came from T cells, B-cell-depleted T cells, or PBMCs.

Germline V lookup: CDR1 MNHEY, CDR2 SVGEGT. Trimming removed 3 bases from V and 2 bases from J, with 10 bases in between. The CDR3 is made up of 14 amino acids. The clonotype comes from a man aged 60-69 years with acute or convalescent COVID-19. Sequenced material: peripheral blood. The genes are TRBV6-2 or TRBV6-3 and TRBJ1-1, with D hard to call. CDR3 in amino acids: CASSYSGSNTEAFF. CDR3 nucleotides: TGTGCCAGCAGTTATTCAGGATCAAACACTGAAGCTTTCTTT.